This T cell receptor beta chain was obtained from a study of blood T cell repertoires in COVID-19. For the study at large: T cells, B-cell-depleted T cells, or PBMCs supplied cDNA or gDNA.

Assignment of participants to cohorts was predicated upon participant-reported clinical history. Recovered participants had two consecutive negative NP/OP PCR tests, healthcare professional clearance, or symptom resolution. In the original analysis: Estimates of nucleated cell counts were drawn from the amplification of reference gene primers. The repertoire was sequenced with immunoSEQ multiplex PCR; TCRdb's copy has only in-frame clones and lacks some. V, J and clone size are those of that table, while D and trimming were read from the DNA. The sample shows 250,000 to 350,000 clones, 92% of them seen only once. CDR3 length: 15 residues. The germline CDR1 and CDR2 sequences are SGHTA and FQGNSA. V was cut by 2 bases and J by 5 bases, with 15 bases left in between.

This sequence joins TRBV7-2 and TRBJ2-5, with D maybe TRBD2 (5 bases). This receptor was taken from a woman aged 25 to 39 who had recovered from COVID-19. Material: PBMCs or T cells enriched from blood (not recorded which). The CDR3 is CASSLSDLRGETQYF. The CDR3 coding sequence is TGTGCCAGCAGCTTAAGCGACCTCAGAGGGGAGACCCAGTACTTC.